The 20 T cell receptor beta chains reported below all come from one sample, sequenced in a study of T cell repertoires in cytomegalovirus infection (dated by TCRdb to the late 2010s). Their cognate antigens are unknown. What the treatment or condition label conveys for this sample: in vitro stimulation with specific CMV peptide epitopes to enrich CMV-specific T cells. These reads were obtained on an Illumina HiSeq 1500. In TCRdb, the public reads were trimmed at Q25 with fastp and aligned with MiXCR, with productive beta chains retained. Identical CDR3 protein sequences are pooled into one entry, listed with their most common genes and DNA. Recorded for this sample are about 310,000 distinct CDR3 sequences; about 25% of them occurred a single time. 10% to 15% of the sample is taken by the ten largest. The sequences come from cultured PBMCs, collected from culture after CMV antigen stimulation. The receptors were sampled from a human donor in good health (CMV status not recorded). Some clones in this sample may be carry-over from other donors' samples.

The CDR3 loop is CASSQDRVRQPQHF. CDR3 nucleotide sequence: TGCGCCAGCAGCCAAGACAGGGTAAGGCAGCCCCAGCATTTT. This chain links TRBV4-1 with TRBJ1-5; D possibly corresponds to TRBD1 (5 bases). CDR1 and CDR2 from the germline V gene are MGHRA and YSYEKL. Trimming took 0 bases from V and 7 from J, leaving 10 bases between them. The length of the CDR3 is 14 residues.

In its sample, this clonotype was seen many times. This chain links TRBV7-2 with TRBJ2-7; D is perhaps TRBD1 (6 bases). This CDR3 region has 16 residues. V dropped 4 bases and J dropped 2 bases, with 18 bases sitting between them. CDR1 and CDR2 (germline): SGHTA, FQGNSA. The CDR3: CASSSRTAPPTYEQYF. As DNA, the CDR3 is TGTGCCAGCAGCTCCAGGACAGCTCCTCCGACCTACGAGCAGTACTTC.

The chain is built from TRBV4-1 and TRBJ1-5, with a tentative D call TRBD1 (6 bases). The CDR3 spans 15 residues. CDR1 is MGHRA, CDR2 YSYEKL, per germline. Trimming took off 3 bases at V and 6 bases at J, with 15 bases between the two ends. CDR3 residues: CASSQYDGGAQPQHF. For the CDR3, the DNA is TGCGCCAGCAGCCAGTATGACGGGGGCGCTCAGCCCCAGCATTTT.

This clonotype was detected many times. V usage is TRBV4-1 and J usage is TRBJ2-7; D possibly corresponds to TRBD2 (6 bases). Trimming removed 0 bases at V and 6 bases at J, with 18 bases between. Germline-derived CDR1 and CDR2 are MGHRA and YSYEKL. The CDR3 length is 16 residues. The CDR3 bases are TGCGCCAGCAGCCAAGAGAGGGCGGGAACCCCCATCGAGCAGTACTTC. It encodes CASSQERAGTPIEQYF.

This clonotype was seen at least ten times. The V gene is TRBV7-9, the J gene TRBJ1-1; the D gene is possibly TRBD1 (6 bases). The germline V and J ends were trimmed by 5 bases and 1 base, with 14 bases remaining between them. The CDR3 is 15 residues long. The germline V gene encodes CDR1 SEHNR and CDR2 FQNEAQ (reference sequence). The CDR3 sequence: CASSPPGQRNTEAFF. CDR3 nucleotide sequence: TGTGCCAGCAGCCCCCCGGGACAACGGAACACTGAAGCTTTCTTT.

This clonotype was picked up one time. Germline is not matched at one junction end, which may reflect a read error. The gene calls are TRBV6-1 and TRBJ1-6; 7 nucleotides line up with TRBD1. CDR1 and CDR2 from the germline V gene are MNHNS and SASEGT. The CDR3 extends over 14 amino acids. The CDR3 region is CASWDRPYNAPLHF. DNA for the CDR3: TGTGCCAGCTGGGACAGACCTTATAATGCACCCCTCCACTTT.

This clonotype has ten or more counts. J is TRBJ2-3 and V is TRBV7-3; 8 nucleotides align to TRBD2. After removal of 4 bases from V and 4 bases from J, the junction contained 13 bases not matched to a gene. The CDR3 consists of 17 residues. Germline CDR1 SGHTA, CDR2 FQGTGA. CDR3 loop: CASSSGASGRFSDTQYF. CDR3 DNA: TGTGCCAGCAGCTCGGGTGCTAGCGGGCGATTTTCAGATACGCAGTATTTT. Based on the CDR3 plus reference TRBV7-3 and TRBJ2-3, the full variable domain is GAGVSQTPSNKVTEKGKYVELRCDPISGHTALYWYRQSLGQGPEFLIYFQGTGAADDSGLPNDRFFAVRPEGSVSTLKIQRTERGDSAVYLCASSSGASGRFSDTQYFGPGTRLTVL.

With respect to this clonotype: Here the CDR3 omits its conserved ending phenylalanine or tryptophan, so a read error is the likely source. No DNA is shown, since the ends of the CDR3 on it are uncertain; the CDR3 is the one TCRdb lists. V usage is TRBV12-3 or TRBV12-4 and J usage is TRBJ2-3; the table assigns TRBD2, which was not confirmed against the DNA. Termini included, the CDR3 measures 12 amino acids. CDR3 residues: CASSLRFTAASY.

The chain carries TRBV19 and TRBJ2-5; possible D gene TRBD2, 6 bases. Germline CDR1 is LNHDA and CDR2 is SQIVND (reference sequence). V gave up 0 bases and J gave up 3 bases, with 14 bases separating them. This CDR3 region has 16 residues. The CDR3 nucleotides are TGTGCCAGTAGTATAGATCAGGTAGCGGACAAAGAGACCCAGTACTTC. Amino acids: CASSIDQVADKETQYF.

This clonotype came up a few times. The V call is TRBV7-8, the J call TRBJ2-7; 8 bases agree with TRBD2. The CDR3 is made up of 14 amino acids. V gave up 1 base and J gave up 2 bases; unmatched junction bases: 1. Germline values: CDR1 SGHVS, CDR2 FQNEAQ. CDR3 sequence reads: CASSLELAAYEQYV. The CDR3, as DNA: TGTGCCAGCAGCTTAGAACTAGCGGCCTACGAGCAGTACGTC.

The chain uses TRBV7-2 and TRBJ2-1; TRBD2 is a possible D gene (5 bases). In germline, CDR1 is SGHTA, CDR2 FQGNSA. The CDR3 contains 24 residues. V was clipped by 5 bases and J by 0 bases, with 38 bases between them. The CDR3 is CASSQKPRLLGGGGYIGSYNEQFF. The CDR3 DNA is TGTGCCAGCAGCCAAAAACCCCGTCTCTTGGGCGGAGGCGGTTATATTGGCTCCTACAATGAGCAGTTCTTC.

This chain joins TRBV15 and TRBJ1-5, with D possibly TRBD1 on 6 matching bases. The CDR3 has 15 residues. V lost 1 base to trimming and J lost 5 bases, with 12 bases between them. The germline V gene has CDR1 LNHNV and CDR2 YYDKDF (reference sequence). The CDR3 is CATSRAGQRYQPQHF. In DNA form, the CDR3 reads TGTGCCACCAGCAGAGCAGGACAGAGATATCAGCCCCAGCATTTT.

The gene calls are TRBV6-2 or TRBV6-3 and TRBJ1-2, with TRBD1 matching 8 bases. J was trimmed by 4 bases and V by 0 bases; bases with no gene match: 4. This CDR3 is built from 15 residues. CDR1 MNHEY and CDR2 SVGEGT come from the germline V gene. This CDR3 reads CASSYSTGAIYGYTF. As DNA, the CDR3 is TGTGCCAGCAGTTACTCGACAGGGGCGATCTATGGCTACACCTTC.

This clonotype has just a few counts. V is TRBV7-9 and J is TRBJ1-6, with D hard to call. Trimming stripped 1 base from V and 0 bases from J, with 13 bases between. CDR1 and CDR2 from the germline V gene are SEHNR and FQNEAQ (reference sequence). The CDR3 has 18 residues. CDR3 nucleotides: TGTGCCAGCAGCTTAGTATTCCCCGGAAGCTCCTATAATTCACCCCTCCACTTT. It specifies CASSLVFPGSSYNSPLHF.

The rearrangement uses TRBV27 and TRBJ2-1; 7 nucleotides align to TRBD2. Germline CDR1 MNHEY, CDR2 SMNVEV (reference sequence). Unmatched junction bases numbered 2, after V lost 0 bases and J lost 0 bases. The CDR3 totals 16 residues. The CDR3 spells CASSLSLAVSYNEQFF. CDR3 sequence (DNA): TGTGCCAGCAGTTTATCTCTAGCGGTCTCCTACAATGAGCAGTTCTTC.

The chain recombines TRBV18 with TRBJ2-1; tentatively, D is TRBD1 (6 bases). This CDR3 has 14 amino acids. Germline CDR1 KGHSH, CDR2 LQKENI. The V and J ends lost 5 bases and 7 bases respectively, with 15 bases between them. The CDR3 region is CASSSYDRTNEQFF. The CDR3 coding sequence is TGTGCCAGCTCATCCTACGACAGGACAAATGAGCAGTTCTTC.

This clonotype occurred many times. The chain employs TRBV6-5 and TRBJ1-4; no reliable D call. Germline CDR1 and CDR2: MNHEY and SVGAGI. This CDR3 is 15 amino acids long. Trimming took 0 bases from V and 0 from J, leaving 5 bases between them. The CDR3 reads CASSYSGATNEKLFF. DNA for the CDR3: TGTGCCAGCAGTTACTCAGGTGCAACTAATGAAAAACTGTTTTTT.

In this sample, this clonotype turned up many times. V is TRBV7-2 and J is TRBJ2-1; weak D call: TRBD2 (6 bases). This CDR3 contains 15 residues. V was clipped by 2 bases and J by 4 bases, with 12 bases between them. Germline lookup yields CDR1 SGHTA and CDR2 FQGNSA. The CDR3 here is CASSLPGLPYNEQFF. DNA for the CDR3: TGTGCCAGCAGCTTACCGGGACTGCCATACAATGAGCAGTTCTTC.

This clonotype was seen ten or more times. V gene TRBV7-2 combines with J gene TRBJ2-1, with 8 bases matching TRBD2. Losses at the gene ends were 5 bases for V and 1 base for J; bases not matched to a gene: 7. There are 16 residues in the CDR3. The germline V gene encodes CDR1 SGHTA and CDR2 FQGNSA. CDR3: CASSPWVAGSYNEQFF. For the CDR3, the DNA is TGTGCCAGCAGCCCCTGGGTAGCGGGATCCTACAATGAGCAGTTCTTC. The full variable domain, completed using reference TRBV7-2 and TRBJ2-1, is GAGVSQSPSNKVTEKGKDVELRCDPISGHTALYWYRQSLGQGLEFLIYFQGNSAPDKSGLPSDRFSAERTGGSVSTLTIQRTQQEDSAVYLCASSPWVAGSYNEQFFGPGTRLTVL.

This clonotype was recorded many times. This chain joins TRBV7-2 and TRBJ2-1, with 9 positions matching TRBD2. Trimming removed 4 bases from V and 0 bases from J; junction bases left unmatched: 4. Germline lookup yields CDR1 SGHTA and CDR2 FQGNSA. The CDR3 has 16 residues. This CDR3 reads CASSSTSGSSYNEQFF. The CDR3 nucleotides are TGTGCCAGCAGCTCGACTAGCGGAAGCTCCTACAATGAGCAGTTCTTC.